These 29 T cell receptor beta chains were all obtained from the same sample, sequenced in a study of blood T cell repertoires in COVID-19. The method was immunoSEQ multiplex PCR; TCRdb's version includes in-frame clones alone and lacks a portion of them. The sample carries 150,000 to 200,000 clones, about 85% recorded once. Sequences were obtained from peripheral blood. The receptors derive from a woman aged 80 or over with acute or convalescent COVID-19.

In nucleotides, the CDR3 is TGTGCCACCAGCTCTGGGGGGGTAGACTATGGCTACACCTTC. Translation gives CATSSGGVDYGYTF. The gene calls are TRBV15 and TRBJ1-2, with D tentatively TRBD1 (5 bases). In germline, CDR1 is LNHNV, CDR2 YYDKDF (reference sequence). The germline V and J ends were trimmed by 5 bases and 3 bases, with 13 bases remaining between them. The CDR3 covers 14 residues.

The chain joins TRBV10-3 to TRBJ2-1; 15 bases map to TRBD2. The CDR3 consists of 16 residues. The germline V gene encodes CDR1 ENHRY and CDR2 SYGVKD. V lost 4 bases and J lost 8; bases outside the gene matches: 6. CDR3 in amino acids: CAISAGGLAGGDEQFF. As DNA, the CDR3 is TGTGCCATCAGTGCAGGGGGACTAGCGGGAGGAGATGAGCAGTTCTTC.

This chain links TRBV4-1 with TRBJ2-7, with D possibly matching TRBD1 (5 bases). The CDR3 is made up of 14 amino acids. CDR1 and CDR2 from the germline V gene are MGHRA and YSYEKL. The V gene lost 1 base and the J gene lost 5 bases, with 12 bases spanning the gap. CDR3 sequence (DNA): TGCGCCAGCAGCCAAGGTGCAGGGTACAACGAGCAGTACTTC. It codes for CASSQGAGYNEQYF.

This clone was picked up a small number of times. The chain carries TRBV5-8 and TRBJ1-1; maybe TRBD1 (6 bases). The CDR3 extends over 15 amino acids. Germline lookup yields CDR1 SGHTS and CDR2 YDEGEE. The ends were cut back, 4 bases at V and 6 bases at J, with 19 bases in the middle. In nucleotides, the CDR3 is TGTGCCAGCAGCCTCAGAGGGACATCGGGCCCTGAAGCTTTCTTT. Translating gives CASSLRGTSGPEAFF.

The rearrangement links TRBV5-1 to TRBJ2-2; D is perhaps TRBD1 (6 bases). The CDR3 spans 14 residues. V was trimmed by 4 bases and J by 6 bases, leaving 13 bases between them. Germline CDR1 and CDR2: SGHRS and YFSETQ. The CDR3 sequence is CASSGQGWSGELFF. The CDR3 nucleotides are TGCGCCAGCAGCGGCCAGGGGTGGTCCGGGGAGCTGTTTTTT. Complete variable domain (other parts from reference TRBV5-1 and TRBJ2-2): KAGVTQTPRYLIKTRGQQVTLSCSPISGHRSVSWYQQTPGQGLQFLFEYFSETQRNKGNFPGRFSGRQFSNSRSEMNVSTLELGDSALYLCASSGQGWSGELFFGEGSRLTVL.

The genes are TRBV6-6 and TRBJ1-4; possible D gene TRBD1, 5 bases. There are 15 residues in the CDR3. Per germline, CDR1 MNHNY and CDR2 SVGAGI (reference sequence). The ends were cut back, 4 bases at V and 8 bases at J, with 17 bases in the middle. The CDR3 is CASSLGGRGWEKLFF. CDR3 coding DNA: TGTGCCAGCAGTTTGGGGGGGAGGGGCTGGGAAAAACTGTTTTTT.

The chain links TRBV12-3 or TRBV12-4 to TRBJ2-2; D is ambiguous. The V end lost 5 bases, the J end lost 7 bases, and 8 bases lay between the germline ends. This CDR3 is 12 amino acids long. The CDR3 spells CASSPPGGELFF. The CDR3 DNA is TGTGCCAGCAGTCCCCCGGGCGGGGAGCTGTTTTTT.

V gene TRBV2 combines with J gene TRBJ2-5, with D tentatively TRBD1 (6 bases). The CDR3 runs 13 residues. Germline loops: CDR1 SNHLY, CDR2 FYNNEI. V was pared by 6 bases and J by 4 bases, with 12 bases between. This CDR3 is CASRYTGTETQYF. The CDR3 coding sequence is TGTGCCAGCAGGTACACAGGGACAGAGACCCAGTACTTC.

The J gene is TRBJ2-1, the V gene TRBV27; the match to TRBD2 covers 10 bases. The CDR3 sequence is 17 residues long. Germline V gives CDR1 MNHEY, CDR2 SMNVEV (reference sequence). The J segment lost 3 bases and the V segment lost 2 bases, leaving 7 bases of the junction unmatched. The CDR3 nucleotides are TGTGCCAGCAGTTTAAGGGCTAGCGGGAGTTTCTACAATGAGCAGTTCTTC. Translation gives CASSLRASGSFYNEQFF.

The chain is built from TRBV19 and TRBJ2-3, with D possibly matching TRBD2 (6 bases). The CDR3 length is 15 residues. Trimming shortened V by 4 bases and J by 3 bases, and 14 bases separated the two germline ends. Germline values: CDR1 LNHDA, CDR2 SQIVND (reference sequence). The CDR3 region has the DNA TGTGCCAGTAGTACACGGGGGATTCAAACAGATACGCAGTATTTT. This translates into CASSTRGIQTDTQYF.

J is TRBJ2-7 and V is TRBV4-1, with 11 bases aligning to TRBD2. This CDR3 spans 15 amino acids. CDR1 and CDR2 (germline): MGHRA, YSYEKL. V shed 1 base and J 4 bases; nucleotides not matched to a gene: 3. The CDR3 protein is CASSQGTSGRYEQYF. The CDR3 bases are TGCGCCAGCAGCCAAGGGACTAGCGGGCGGTACGAGCAGTACTTC.

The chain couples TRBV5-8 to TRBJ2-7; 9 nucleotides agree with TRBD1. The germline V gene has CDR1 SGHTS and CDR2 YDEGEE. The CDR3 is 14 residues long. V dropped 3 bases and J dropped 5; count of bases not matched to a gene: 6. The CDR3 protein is CASSSTGTGNEQYF. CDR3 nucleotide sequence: TGTGCCAGCAGCTCGACCGGGACAGGGAACGAGCAGTACTTC.

In nucleotides, the CDR3 is TGTGCCAGTAGCGGGGACAGACAAGAGACCCAGTACTTC. Translating it yields CASSGDRQETQYF. This sequence joins TRBV19 and TRBJ2-5, with TRBD1 matching over 7 bases. The CDR3 has 13 residues. Germline CDR1 reads LNHDA; CDR2 reads SQIVND (reference sequence). With V trimmed by 6 bases and J by 2 bases, 3 bases remained unmatched.

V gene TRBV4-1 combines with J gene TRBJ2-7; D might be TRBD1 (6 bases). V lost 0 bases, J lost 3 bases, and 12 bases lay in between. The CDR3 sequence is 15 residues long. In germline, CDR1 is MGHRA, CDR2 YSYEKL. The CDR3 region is CASSQDEDSLYEQYF. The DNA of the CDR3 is TGCGCCAGCAGCCAAGATGAGGACAGCCTCTACGAGCAGTACTTC.

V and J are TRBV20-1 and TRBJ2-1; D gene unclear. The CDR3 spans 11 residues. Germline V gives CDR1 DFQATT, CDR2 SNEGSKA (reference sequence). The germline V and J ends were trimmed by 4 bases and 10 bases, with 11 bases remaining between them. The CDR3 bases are TGCAGTGCTAATTCCCTAGGAGAGCAGTTCTTC. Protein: CSANSLGEQFF.

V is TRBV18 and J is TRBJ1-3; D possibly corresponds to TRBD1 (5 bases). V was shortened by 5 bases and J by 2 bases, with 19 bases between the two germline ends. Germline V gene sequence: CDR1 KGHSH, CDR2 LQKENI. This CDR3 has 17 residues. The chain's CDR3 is CASSGGISSPPGNTIYF. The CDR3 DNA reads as TGTGCCAGCTCAGGGGGGATCTCCTCCCCCCCTGGAAACACCATATATTTT.

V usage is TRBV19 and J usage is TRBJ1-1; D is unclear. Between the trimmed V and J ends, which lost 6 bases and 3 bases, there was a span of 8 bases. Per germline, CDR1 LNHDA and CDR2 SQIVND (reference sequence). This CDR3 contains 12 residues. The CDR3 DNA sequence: TGTGCCAGTAGCAGGCGGGACACTGAAGCTTTCTTT. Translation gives CASSRRDTEAFF.

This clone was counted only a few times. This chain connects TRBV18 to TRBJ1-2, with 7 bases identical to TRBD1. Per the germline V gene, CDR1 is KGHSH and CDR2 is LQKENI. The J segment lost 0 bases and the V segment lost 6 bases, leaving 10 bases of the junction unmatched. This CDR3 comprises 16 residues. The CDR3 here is CASSPRAGQANYGYTF. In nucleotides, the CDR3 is TGTGCCAGCTCCCCCAGGGCCGGACAGGCTAACTATGGCTACACCTTC.

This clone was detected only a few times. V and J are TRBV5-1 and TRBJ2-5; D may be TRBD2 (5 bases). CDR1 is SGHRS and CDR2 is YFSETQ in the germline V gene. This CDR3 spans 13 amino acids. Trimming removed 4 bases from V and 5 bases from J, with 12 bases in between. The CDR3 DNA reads TGCGCCAGCAGCACAGAGGGTATGGAGACCCAGTACTTC. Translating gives CASSTEGMETQYF. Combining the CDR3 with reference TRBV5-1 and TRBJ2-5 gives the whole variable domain KAGVTQTPRYLIKTRGQQVTLSCSPISGHRSVSWYQQTPGQGLQFLFEYFSETQRNKGNFPGRFSGRQFSNSRSEMNVSTLELGDSALYLCASSTEGMETQYFGPGTRLLVL.

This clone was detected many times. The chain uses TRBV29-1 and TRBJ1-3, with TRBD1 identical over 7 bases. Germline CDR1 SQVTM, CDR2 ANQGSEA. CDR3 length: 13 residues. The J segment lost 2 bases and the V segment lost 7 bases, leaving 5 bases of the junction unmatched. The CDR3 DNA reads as TGCAGCGGTGAGACAGGGACTGGAAACACCATATATTTT. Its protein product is CSGETGTGNTIYF.

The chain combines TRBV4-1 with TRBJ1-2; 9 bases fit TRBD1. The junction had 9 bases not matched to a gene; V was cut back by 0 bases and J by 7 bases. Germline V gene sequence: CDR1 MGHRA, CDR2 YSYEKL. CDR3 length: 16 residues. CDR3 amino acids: CASSQETGGAGSGYTF. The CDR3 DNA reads TGCGCCAGCAGCCAAGAGACAGGGGGAGCTGGAAGTGGCTACACCTTC.

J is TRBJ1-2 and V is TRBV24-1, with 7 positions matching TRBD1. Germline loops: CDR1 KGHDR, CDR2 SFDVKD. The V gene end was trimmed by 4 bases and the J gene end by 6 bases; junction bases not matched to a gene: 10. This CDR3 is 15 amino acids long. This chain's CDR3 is CATSDVNDRVHGYTF. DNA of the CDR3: TGTGCCACCAGTGACGTTAATGACAGGGTTCATGGCTACACCTTC.

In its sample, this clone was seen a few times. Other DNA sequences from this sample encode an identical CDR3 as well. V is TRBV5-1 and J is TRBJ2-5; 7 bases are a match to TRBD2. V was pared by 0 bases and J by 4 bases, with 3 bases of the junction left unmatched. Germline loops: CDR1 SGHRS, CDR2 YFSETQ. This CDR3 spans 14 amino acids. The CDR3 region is CASSLEGGRETQYF. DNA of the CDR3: TGCGCCAGCAGCTTGGAGGGAGGGCGAGAGACCCAGTACTTC.

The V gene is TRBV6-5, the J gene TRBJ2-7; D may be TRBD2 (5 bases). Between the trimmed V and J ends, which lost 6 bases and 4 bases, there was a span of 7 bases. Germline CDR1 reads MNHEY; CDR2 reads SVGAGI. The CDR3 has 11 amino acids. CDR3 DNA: TGTGCCAGCAGGAGGGAGTACGAGCAGTACTTC. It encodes CASRREYEQYF.

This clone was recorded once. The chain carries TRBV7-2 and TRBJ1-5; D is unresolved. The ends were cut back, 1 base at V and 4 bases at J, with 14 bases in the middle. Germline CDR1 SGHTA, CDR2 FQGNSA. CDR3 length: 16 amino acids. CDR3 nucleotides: TGTGCCAGCAGCTTAGAAGCAGGATGGTTGAATCAGCCCCAGCATTTT. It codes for CASSLEAGWLNQPQHF.

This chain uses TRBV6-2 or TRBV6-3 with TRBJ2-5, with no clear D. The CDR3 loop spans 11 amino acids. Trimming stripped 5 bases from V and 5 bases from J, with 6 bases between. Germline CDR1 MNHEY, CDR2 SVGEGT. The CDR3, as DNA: TGTGCCAGCAGTGCTAGGGAGACCCAGTACTTC. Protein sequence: CASSARETQYF.

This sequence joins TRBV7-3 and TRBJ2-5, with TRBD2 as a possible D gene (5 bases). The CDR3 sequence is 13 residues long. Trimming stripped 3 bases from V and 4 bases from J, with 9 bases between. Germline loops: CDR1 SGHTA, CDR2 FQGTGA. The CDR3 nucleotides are TGTGCCAGCAGCTTCTCGGCGGGAGAGACCCAGTACTTC. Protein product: CASSFSAGETQYF. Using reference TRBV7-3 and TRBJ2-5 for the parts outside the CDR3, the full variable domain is GAGVSQTPSNKVTEKGKYVELRCDPISGHTALYWYRQSLGQGPEFLIYFQGTGAADDSGLPNDRFFAVRPEGSVSTLKIQRTERGDSAVYLCASSFSAGETQYFGPGTRLLVL.

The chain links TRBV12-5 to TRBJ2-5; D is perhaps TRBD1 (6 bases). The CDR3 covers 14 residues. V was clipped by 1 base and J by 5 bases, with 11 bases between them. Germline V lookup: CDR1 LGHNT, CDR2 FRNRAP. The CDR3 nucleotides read TGTGCTAGTGGTTTGGACACAGGGTCCGAGACCCAGTACTTC. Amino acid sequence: CASGLDTGSETQYF.

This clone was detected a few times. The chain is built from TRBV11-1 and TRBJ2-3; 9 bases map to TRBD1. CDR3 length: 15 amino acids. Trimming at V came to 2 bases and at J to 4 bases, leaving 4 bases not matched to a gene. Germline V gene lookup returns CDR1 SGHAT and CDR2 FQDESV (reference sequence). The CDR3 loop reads CASSLFDRGADTQYF. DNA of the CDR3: TGTGCCAGCAGCTTATTTGACAGGGGGGCAGATACGCAGTATTTT.